This passage covers 26 T cell receptor beta chains from one sample sequenced in a study of response to subunit inactivated influenza vaccine. Each CDR3 protein gets one entry after TCRdb re-called the RT-PCR reads with MiXCR. Of under 550,000 distinct CDR3 sequences detected, under 8.5% appear once; the ten largest clones hold around 13%. The starting material was PBMCs from blood, obtained 23 months after vaccination. The receptor set was obtained from a man aged 45 to 75 who received an inactivated influenza vaccine.

The CDR3 loop is CSVLKGGGRETQYF. The CDR3 DNA follows: TGCAGTGTTCTAAAGGGGGGGGGCCGGGAGACCCAGTACTTC. The rearrangement uses TRBV20-1 and TRBJ2-5, with D perhaps matching TRBD2 (7 bases). V was trimmed by 7 bases and J by 5 bases, leaving 20 bases between them. The CDR3 runs to 14 residues. CDR1 and CDR2 from the germline V gene are DFQATT and SNEGSKA (reference sequence).

The gene calls are TRBV6-5 and TRBJ2-6; no firm D call. The CDR3 length is 15 residues. Germline CDR1 reads MNHEY; CDR2 reads SVGAGI. Trimming pared 0 bases from V and 4 bases from J, leaving 7 bases between. The CDR3 loop is CASSYSGYGANVLTF. CDR3 coding DNA: TGTGCCAGCAGTTACTCGGGTTACGGGGCCAACGTCCTGACTTTC.

In its sample, this clonotype was seen many times. J is TRBJ2-2 and V is TRBV12-3 or TRBV12-4; D gene ambiguous. Trimming took 6 bases from V and 3 from J, leaving 2 bases between them. The CDR3 extends over 11 amino acids. CDR3 in DNA: TGTGCCAGCAGGTACACCGGGGAGCTGTTTTTT. Protein product: CASRYTGELFF.

Comments on this clonotype: A read error may account for a junction end that differs from germline. The J gene is TRBJ1-4, the V gene TRBV20-1; 9 nucleotides match TRBD1. Per germline, CDR1 DFQATT and CDR2 SNEGSKA (reference sequence). The CDR3 sequence is 14 residues long. The CDR3 nucleotides read TGCAGTGCGAGGAGTACAGGGGGCGATGAAAAACTGATTTTT. The encoded protein is CSARSTGGDEKLIF.

This clonotype was picked up a small number of times. The rearrangement joins TRBV6-5 to TRBJ2-1, with 8 bases lining up with TRBD2. This CDR3 spans 16 amino acids. V was pared by 2 bases and J by 0 bases, with 3 bases of the junction left unmatched. In germline, CDR1 is MNHEY, CDR2 SVGAGI. The CDR3: CASSYTSGSSYNEQFF. CDR3 nucleotide sequence: TGTGCCAGCAGTTACACTAGCGGAAGCTCCTACAATGAGCAGTTCTTC.

This clonotype was recorded at least ten times. The rearrangement links TRBV5-1 to TRBJ2-2, with 9 bases matching TRBD1. The CDR3 contains 17 residues. The germline CDR1 and CDR2 sequences are SGHRS and YFSETQ. Trimming at V came to 2 bases and at J to 1 base, leaving 6 bases not matched to a gene. The CDR3 sequence is CASSFPPGQGNTGELFF. The CDR3 DNA sequence: TGCGCCAGCAGCTTTCCGCCGGGACAGGGGAACACCGGGGAGCTGTTTTTT.

This chain uses TRBV27 with TRBJ1-4; D is ambiguous. CDR3 size: 13 residues. Germline lookup yields CDR1 MNHEY and CDR2 SMNVEV (reference sequence). V was pared by 5 bases and J by 8 bases, with 12 bases between. CDR3 sequence: CASSGLDREKLFF. CDR3 sequence (DNA): TGTGCCAGCAGTGGTCTGGATAGGGAAAAACTGTTTTTT.

The rearrangement links TRBV7-9 to TRBJ1-1; tentative D call: TRBD1 (5 bases). Germline loops: CDR1 SEHNR, CDR2 FQNEAQ (reference sequence). The CDR3 is 16 amino acids. Trimming removed 1 base at V and 4 bases at J, with 16 bases between. The chain's CDR3 is CASSLGSSGAGTEAFF. CDR3 nucleotides: TGTGCCAGCAGCTTAGGAAGCTCCGGGGCGGGCACTGAAGCTTTCTTT.

This clonotype was counted at least ten times. The V gene is TRBV29-1, the J gene TRBJ1-5; D might be TRBD1 (5 bases). CDR3 length: 13 amino acids. CDR1 and CDR2 (germline): SQVTM, ANQGSEA. The germline V and J ends were trimmed by 4 bases and 5 bases, with 12 bases remaining between them. CDR3 DNA sequence: TGCAGCGTTGTAGGGGTCGACGATCAGCCCCAGCATTTT. Translating gives CSVVGVDDQPQHF.

The J gene is TRBJ2-3, the V gene TRBV20-1; D possibly corresponds to TRBD2 (5 bases). This CDR3 has 13 amino acids. Trimming removed 0 bases from V and 3 bases from J, with 7 bases in between. Germline CDR1 is DFQATT and CDR2 is SNEGSKA (reference sequence). The CDR3 nucleotides read TGCAGTGCTAGAGACCCGGGAACAGATACGCAGTATTTT. This sequence encodes CSARDPGTDTQYF.

The chain employs TRBV5-6 and TRBJ2-7; 8 bases are shared with TRBD1. With 0 bases clipped from V and 7 bases from J, the junction kept 6 bases outside the gene matches. The CDR3 is 14 residues long. In germline, CDR1 is SGHDT, CDR2 YYEEEE. CDR3: CASSLGQGSWEQYF. The CDR3 coding sequence is TGTGCCAGCAGCTTGGGACAGGGGTCTTGGGAGCAGTACTTC.

There are many counts of this clonotype. V and J are TRBV3-1 and TRBJ2-1; D is unresolved. V was trimmed by 5 bases and J by 7 bases, leaving 12 bases between them. CDR1 LGHDT and CDR2 YNNKEL come from the germline V gene (reference sequence). The CDR3 extends over 13 amino acids. CDR3 coding DNA: TGTGCCAGCAGCACATATTCGAGGAATGAGCAGTTCTTC. The encoded protein is CASSTYSRNEQFF.

This clonotype has ten or more counts. The V gene is TRBV28, the J gene TRBJ1-5; the D is unclear. The CDR3 has 14 residues. V was cut by 4 bases and J by 5 bases, with 12 bases left in between. Germline-derived CDR1 and CDR2 are MDHEN and SYDVKM. CDR3 nucleotide sequence: TGTGCCAGCAGTTCCCCGCCGGGTGATCAGCCCCAGCATTTT. This encodes CASSSPPGDQPQHF.

The chain uses TRBV4-2 and TRBJ2-1, with D possibly being TRBD1 or TRBD2 (5 bases each). The CDR3 length is 15 residues. CDR1 is LGHNA, CDR2 YNFKEQ, per germline. V lost 4 bases, J lost 0 bases, and 10 bases lay in between. The CDR3 reads CASSRDQSSYNEQFF. The CDR3 DNA reads as TGTGCCAGCAGCCGGGACCAGAGCTCCTACAATGAGCAGTTCTTC.

This clonotype was counted many times. V usage is TRBV20-1 and J usage is TRBJ2-5; D unclear. CDR3 length: 14 amino acids. Deletions cut 1 base from V and 2 bases from J, with 11 bases between. Germline V gene data show CDR1 as DFQATT and CDR2 as SNEGSKA (reference sequence). The CDR3 DNA reads as TGCAGTGCTAGAGTGACGATGAGGCAAGAGACCCAGTACTTC. As protein: CSARVTMRQETQYF.

This clonotype was counted a few times. The chain combines TRBV14 with TRBJ2-2; D not certain. CDR3 length: 16 residues. Germline V gene sequence: CDR1 SGHDN, CDR2 FVKESK. Trimming took 4 bases from V and 0 from J, leaving 12 bases between them. The DNA for the CDR3 is TGTGCCAGCAGCCGCCTGGGAACTGCGAACACCGGGGAGCTGTTTTTT. Translating it yields CASSRLGTANTGELFF.

J is TRBJ2-3 and V is TRBV10-3; TRBD2 matches at 7 bases. The trim removed 11 bases at V and 0 bases at J, leaving 11 bases unmatched. The germline CDR1 and CDR2 sequences are ENHRY and SYGVKD. The CDR3 covers 15 residues. Here the CDR3 reads CAHQQGAGSTDTQYF. The DNA of the CDR3 is TGTGCCCACCAGCAGGGAGCGGGAAGCACAGATACGCAGTATTTT.

This clonotype has more than one count but fewer than ten. This rearrangement joins TRBV12-3 or TRBV12-4 to TRBJ1-4; a possible D gene is TRBD1 (6 bases). The CDR3 extends over 14 amino acids. V was pared by 6 bases and J by 8 bases, with 16 bases between. CDR3 residues: CASRHTGRAEKLFF. CDR3 nucleotides: TGTGCCAGCAGACATACAGGGAGAGCAGAAAAACTGTTTTTT.

This clonotype was picked up many times. The chain links TRBV12-3 or TRBV12-4 to TRBJ1-1; TRBD1 agrees at 11 bases. The CDR3 is 15 amino acids. Losses at the gene ends were 4 bases for V and 4 bases for J; bases not matched to a gene: 5. The CDR3 here is CASSSRGTGGTEAFF. CDR3 nucleotides: TGTGCCAGCAGTTCCCGAGGGACAGGGGGCACTGAAGCTTTCTTT.

The chain uses TRBV7-2 and TRBJ2-5, with 8 bases that match TRBD2. Trimming at V came to 5 bases and at J to 5 bases, leaving 7 bases not matched to a gene. Germline lookup yields CDR1 SGHTA and CDR2 FQGNSA. This CDR3 has 14 residues. The CDR3 reads CASSPRTSRETQYF. Here the CDR3 DNA reads TGTGCCAGCAGCCCACGGACTAGCCGCGAGACCCAGTACTTC.

There are a few counts of this clonotype. The chain joins TRBV7-2 to TRBJ1-2; no firm D call. Trimming cost V 5 bases and J 4 bases, with 14 bases left between them. CDR1 and CDR2 from the germline V gene are SGHTA and FQGNSA. This CDR3 has 14 amino acids. CDR3 region: CASSADTGTYGYTF. CDR3 in DNA: TGTGCCAGCAGCGCCGATACTGGTACCTATGGCTACACCTTC.

This chain joins TRBV19 and TRBJ2-1; D gene ambiguous. Germline CDR1 is LNHDA and CDR2 is SQIVND (reference sequence). The CDR3 extends over 15 amino acids. V lost 6 bases and J lost 4, with 16 bases in between. This CDR3 reads CASSSRVHTYNEQFF. For the CDR3, the DNA is TGTGCCAGTAGCAGTAGAGTACATACTTACAATGAGCAGTTCTTC.

This clonotype was seen more than once but under ten times. The chain joins TRBV14 to TRBJ2-5, with D hard to call. V gave up 1 base and J gave up 0 bases, with 6 bases separating them. The germline gives CDR1 SGHDN, CDR2 FVKESK. This CDR3 contains 14 residues. CDR3 DNA sequence: TGTGCCAGCAGCCAAGTCGGCAACCAAGAGACCCAGTACTTC. It is translated as CASSQVGNQETQYF.

Only a few counts were recorded for this clonotype. This chain joins TRBV7-6 and TRBJ2-6, with D hard to call. Germline V gene lookup returns CDR1 SGHVS and CDR2 FNYEAQ. The CDR3 totals 15 residues. The V end lost 4 bases, the J end lost 4 bases, and 11 bases lay between the germline ends. The CDR3 region has the DNA TGTGCCAGCAGCTCTACGGGCGGCGGGGCCAACGTCCTGACTTTC. Translated: CASSSTGGGANVLTF.

The rearrangement uses TRBV27 and TRBJ2-5; a weak D match, TRBD1 (6 bases). With 5 bases removed from V and 1 base from J, the gap between germline ends came to 11 bases. Germline V gene data show CDR1 as MNHEY and CDR2 as SMNVEV (reference sequence). The CDR3 sequence is 14 residues long. This CDR3 is CASSPTDSQETQYF. CDR3 coding DNA: TGTGCCAGCAGTCCAACGGACAGCCAAGAGACCCAGTACTTC.

This clonotype occurred many times. The chain joins TRBV7-2 to TRBJ1-1; 7 bases fit TRBD1. V was clipped by 5 bases and J by 5 bases; unmatched bases: 5. The CDR3 sequence is 13 residues long. The germline V gene encodes CDR1 SGHTA and CDR2 FQGNSA. The chain's CDR3 is CASSPYRGTEAFF. The CDR3 DNA reads TGTGCCAGCAGCCCGTACAGGGGAACTGAAGCTTTCTTT. The full variable domain, with the rest looked up from reference TRBV7-2 and TRBJ1-1, is GAGVSQSPSNKVTEKGKDVELRCDPISGHTALYWYRQSLGQGLEFLIYFQGNSAPDKSGLPSDRFSAERTGGSVSTLTIQRTQQEDSAVYLCASSPYRGTEAFFGQGTRLTVV.